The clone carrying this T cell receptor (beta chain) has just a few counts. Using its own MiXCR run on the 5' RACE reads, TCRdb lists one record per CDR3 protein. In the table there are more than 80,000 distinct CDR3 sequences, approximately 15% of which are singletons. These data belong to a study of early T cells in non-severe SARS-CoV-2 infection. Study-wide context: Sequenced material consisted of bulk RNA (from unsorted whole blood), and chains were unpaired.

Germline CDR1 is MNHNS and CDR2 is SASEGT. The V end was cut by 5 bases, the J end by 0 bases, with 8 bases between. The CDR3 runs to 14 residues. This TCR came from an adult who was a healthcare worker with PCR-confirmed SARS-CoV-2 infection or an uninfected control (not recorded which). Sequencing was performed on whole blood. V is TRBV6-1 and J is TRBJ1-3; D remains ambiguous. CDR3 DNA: TGTGCCAGCAGTAGACTTAACTCTGGAAACACCATATATTTT. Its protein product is CASSRLNSGNTIYF.